This T cell receptor (beta chain) was sequenced during a study of PD-L1 blockade in urothelial cancer. This CDR3 region has 13 residues. V lost 8 bases and J 2 bases, leaving 16 bases between the germline ends. Germline V gives CDR1 GTSNPN, CDR2 SVGIG (reference sequence). Sequencing used immunoSEQ multiplex PCR; TCRdb keeps in-frame clones, though not all of them. The data show around 120,000 clones, with roughly 84% seen just once and approximately 2.4% held by the top ten. The sequence was collected from a middle-aged man with urothelial cancer. The chain joins TRBV30 to TRBJ2-7, with D unclear. Sequenced material: PBMCs, taken around atezolizumab (anti-PD-L1) treatment. In nucleotides, the CDR3 is TGTGCCGGTAGAGCAGGTGGTACCTACGAGCAGTACTTC. Its protein product is CAGRAGGTYEQYF.